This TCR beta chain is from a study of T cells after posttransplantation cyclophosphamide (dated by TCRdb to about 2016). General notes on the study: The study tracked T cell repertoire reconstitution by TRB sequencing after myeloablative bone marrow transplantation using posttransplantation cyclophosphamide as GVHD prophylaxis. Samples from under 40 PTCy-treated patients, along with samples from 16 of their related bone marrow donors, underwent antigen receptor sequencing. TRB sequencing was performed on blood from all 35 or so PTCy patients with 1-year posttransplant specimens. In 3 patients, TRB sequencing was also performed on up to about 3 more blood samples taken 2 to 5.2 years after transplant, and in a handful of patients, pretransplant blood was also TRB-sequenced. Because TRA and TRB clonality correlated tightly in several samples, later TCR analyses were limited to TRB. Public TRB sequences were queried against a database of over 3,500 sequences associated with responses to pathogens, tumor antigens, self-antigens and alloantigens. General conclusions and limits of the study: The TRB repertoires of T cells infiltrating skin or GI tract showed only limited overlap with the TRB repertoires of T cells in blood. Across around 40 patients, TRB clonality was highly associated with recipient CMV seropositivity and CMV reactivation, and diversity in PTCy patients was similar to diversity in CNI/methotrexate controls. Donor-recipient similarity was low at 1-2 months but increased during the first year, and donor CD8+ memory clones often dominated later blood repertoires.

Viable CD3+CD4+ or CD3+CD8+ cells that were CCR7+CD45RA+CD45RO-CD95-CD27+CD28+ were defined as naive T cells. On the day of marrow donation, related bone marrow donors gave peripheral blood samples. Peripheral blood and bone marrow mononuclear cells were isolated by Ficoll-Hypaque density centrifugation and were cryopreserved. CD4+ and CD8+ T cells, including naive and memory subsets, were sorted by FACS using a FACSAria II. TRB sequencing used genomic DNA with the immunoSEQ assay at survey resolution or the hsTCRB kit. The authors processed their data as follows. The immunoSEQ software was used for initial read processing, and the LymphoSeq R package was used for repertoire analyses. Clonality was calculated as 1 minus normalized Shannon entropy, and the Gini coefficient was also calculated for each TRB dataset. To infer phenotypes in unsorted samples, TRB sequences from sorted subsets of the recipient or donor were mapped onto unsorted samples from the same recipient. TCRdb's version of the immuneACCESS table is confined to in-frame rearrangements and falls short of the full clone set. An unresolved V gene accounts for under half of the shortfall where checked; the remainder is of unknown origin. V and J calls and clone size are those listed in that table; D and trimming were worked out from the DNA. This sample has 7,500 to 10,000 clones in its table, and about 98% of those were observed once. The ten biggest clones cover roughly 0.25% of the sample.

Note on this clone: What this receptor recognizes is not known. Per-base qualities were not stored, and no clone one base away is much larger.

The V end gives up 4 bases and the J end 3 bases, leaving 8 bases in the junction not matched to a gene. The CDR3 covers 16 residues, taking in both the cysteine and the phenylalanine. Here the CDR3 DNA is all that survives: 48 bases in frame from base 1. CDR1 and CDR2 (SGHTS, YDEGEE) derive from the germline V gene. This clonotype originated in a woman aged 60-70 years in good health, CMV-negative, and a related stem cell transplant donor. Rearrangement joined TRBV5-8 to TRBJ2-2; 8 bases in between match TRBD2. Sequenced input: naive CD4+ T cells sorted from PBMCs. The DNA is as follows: TGTGCCAGCAGCCAATCCGGGACTAGGTACACCGGGGAGCTGTTTTTT. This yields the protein CASSQSGTRYTGELFF.